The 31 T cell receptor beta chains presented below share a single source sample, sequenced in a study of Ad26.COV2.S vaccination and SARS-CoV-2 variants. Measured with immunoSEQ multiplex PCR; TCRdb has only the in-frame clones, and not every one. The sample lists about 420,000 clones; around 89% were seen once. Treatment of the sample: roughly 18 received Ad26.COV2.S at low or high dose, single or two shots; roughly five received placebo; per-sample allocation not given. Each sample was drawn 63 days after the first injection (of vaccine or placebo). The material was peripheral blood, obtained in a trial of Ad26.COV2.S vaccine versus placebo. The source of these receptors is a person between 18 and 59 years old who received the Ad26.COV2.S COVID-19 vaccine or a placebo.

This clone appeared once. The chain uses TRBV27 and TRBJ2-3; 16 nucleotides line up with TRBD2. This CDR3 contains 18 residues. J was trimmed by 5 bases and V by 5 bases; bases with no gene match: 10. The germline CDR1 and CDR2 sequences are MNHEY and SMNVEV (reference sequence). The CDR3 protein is CASSRKGLAGGPIDTQYF. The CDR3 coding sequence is TGTGCCAGCAGTCGAAAGGGACTAGCGGGGGGGCCAATAGATACGCAGTATTTT.

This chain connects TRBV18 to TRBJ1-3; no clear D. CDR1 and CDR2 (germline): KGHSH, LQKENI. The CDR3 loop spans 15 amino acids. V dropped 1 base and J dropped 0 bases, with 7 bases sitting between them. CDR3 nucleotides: TGTGCCAGCTCACCACAGGCCATCTCTGGAAACACCATATATTTT. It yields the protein CASSPQAISGNTIYF. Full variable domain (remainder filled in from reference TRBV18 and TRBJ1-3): NAGVMQNPRHLVRRRGQEARLRCSPMKGHSHVYWYRQLPEEGLKFMVYLQKENIIDESGMPKERFSAEFPKEGPSILRIQQVVRGDSAAYFCASSPQAISGNTIYFGEGSWLTVV.

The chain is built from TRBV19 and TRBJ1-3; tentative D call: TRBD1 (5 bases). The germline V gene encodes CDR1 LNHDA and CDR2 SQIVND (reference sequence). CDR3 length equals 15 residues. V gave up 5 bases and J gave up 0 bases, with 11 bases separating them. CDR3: CASSDSRASGNTIYF. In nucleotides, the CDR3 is TGTGCCAGTAGTGACAGCAGGGCCTCTGGAAACACCATATATTTT.

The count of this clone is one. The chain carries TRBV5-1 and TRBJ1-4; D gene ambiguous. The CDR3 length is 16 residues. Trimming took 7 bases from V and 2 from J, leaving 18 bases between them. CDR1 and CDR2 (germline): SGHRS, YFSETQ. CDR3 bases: TGCGCCAGCTCAAAAGGGCCGCCTCTTACTAATGAAAAACTGTTTTTT. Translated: CASSKGPPLTNEKLFF.

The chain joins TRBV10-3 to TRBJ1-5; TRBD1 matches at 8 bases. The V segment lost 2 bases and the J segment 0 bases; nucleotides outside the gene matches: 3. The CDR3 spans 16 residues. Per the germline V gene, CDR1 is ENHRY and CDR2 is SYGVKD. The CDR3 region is CAISEQGQASNQPQHF. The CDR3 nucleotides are TGTGCCATCAGTGAGCAGGGACAGGCTAGCAATCAGCCCCAGCATTTT.

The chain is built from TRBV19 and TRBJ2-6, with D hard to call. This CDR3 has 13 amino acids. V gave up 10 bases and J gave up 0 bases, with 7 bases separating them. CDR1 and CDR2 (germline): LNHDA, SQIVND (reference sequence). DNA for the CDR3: TGTGCCACGCGGACCTCTGGGGCCAACGTCCTGACTTTC. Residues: CATRTSGANVLTF.

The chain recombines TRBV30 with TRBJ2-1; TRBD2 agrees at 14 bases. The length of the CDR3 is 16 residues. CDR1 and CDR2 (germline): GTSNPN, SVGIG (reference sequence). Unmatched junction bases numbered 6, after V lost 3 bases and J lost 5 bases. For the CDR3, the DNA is TGTGCCTGGAGGTTTGTGACTAGCGGGGGGGACAATGAGCAGTTCTTC. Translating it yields CAWRFVTSGGDNEQFF.

The DNA of the CDR3 is TGTGCCAGCAGCCGGGACATACGAAGCGGGACCCAGTACTTC. Its protein product is CASSRDIRSGTQYF. This chain connects TRBV7-9 to TRBJ2-5, with D tentatively TRBD1 (6 bases). V shed 5 bases and J shed 7 bases, with 17 bases lying between them. Germline loops: CDR1 SEHNR, CDR2 FQNEAQ (reference sequence). This CDR3 is built from 14 residues.

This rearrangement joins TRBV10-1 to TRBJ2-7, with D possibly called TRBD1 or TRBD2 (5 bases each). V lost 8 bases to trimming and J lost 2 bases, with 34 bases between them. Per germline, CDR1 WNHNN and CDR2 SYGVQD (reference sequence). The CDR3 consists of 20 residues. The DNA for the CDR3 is TGCGCCAGCGGCGGCGTGGGACGGAATTTCTACTTTTATGCAACCTACGAGCAGTACTTC. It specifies CASGGVGRNFYFYATYEQYF.

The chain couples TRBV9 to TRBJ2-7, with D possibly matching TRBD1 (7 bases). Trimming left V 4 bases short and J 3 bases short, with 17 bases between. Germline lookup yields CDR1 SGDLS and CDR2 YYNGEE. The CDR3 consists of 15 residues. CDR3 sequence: CASSLGGRGVYEQYF. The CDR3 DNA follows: TGTGCCAGCAGCTTAGGGGGCAGGGGGGTCTACGAGCAGTACTTC.

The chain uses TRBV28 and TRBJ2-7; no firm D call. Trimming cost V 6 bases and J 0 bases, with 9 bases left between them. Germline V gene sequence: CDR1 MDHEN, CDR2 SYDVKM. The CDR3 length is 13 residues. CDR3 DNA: TGTGCCAGCAGCGGAGTCAACTCCTACGAGCAGTACTTC. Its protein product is CASSGVNSYEQYF. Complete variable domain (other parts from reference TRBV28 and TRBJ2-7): DVKVTQSSRYLVKRTGEKVFLECVQDMDHENMFWYRQDPGLGLRLIYFSYDVKMKEKGDIPEGYSVSREKKERFSLILESASTNQTSMYLCASSGVNSYEQYFGPGTRLTVT.

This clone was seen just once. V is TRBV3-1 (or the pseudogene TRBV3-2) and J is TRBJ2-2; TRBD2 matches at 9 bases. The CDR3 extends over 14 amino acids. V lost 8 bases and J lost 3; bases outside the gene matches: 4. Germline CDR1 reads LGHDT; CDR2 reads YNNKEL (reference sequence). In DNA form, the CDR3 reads TGTGCCAGCGGGCTAGCGGGGCACACCGGGGAGCTGTTTTTT. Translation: CASGLAGHTGELFF.

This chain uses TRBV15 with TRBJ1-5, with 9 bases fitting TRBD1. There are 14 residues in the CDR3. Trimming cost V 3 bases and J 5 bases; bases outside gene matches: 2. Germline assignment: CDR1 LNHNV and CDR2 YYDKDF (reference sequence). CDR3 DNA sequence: TGTGCCACCAGCAGGGGGGACAGGGATCAGCCCCAGCATTTT. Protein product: CATSRGDRDQPQHF.

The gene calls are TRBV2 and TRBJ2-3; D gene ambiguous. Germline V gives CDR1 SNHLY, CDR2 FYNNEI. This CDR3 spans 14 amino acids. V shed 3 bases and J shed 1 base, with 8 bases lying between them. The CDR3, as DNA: TGTGCCAGCAGTGATGGACCCGGCACAGATACGCAGTATTTT. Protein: CASSDGPGTDTQYF.

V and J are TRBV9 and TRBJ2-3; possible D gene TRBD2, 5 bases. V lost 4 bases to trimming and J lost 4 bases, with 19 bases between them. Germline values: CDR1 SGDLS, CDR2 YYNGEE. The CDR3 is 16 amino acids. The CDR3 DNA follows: TGTGCCAGCAGCCTGCGACAATTTGGAGGCGCAGATACGCAGTATTTT. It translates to CASSLRQFGGADTQYF.

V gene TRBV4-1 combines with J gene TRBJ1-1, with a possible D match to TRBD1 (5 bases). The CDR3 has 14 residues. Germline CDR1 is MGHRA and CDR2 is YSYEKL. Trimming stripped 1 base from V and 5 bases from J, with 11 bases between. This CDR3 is CASSQVAGGTEAFF. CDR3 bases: TGCGCCAGCAGCCAAGTCGCGGGGGGAACTGAAGCTTTCTTT.

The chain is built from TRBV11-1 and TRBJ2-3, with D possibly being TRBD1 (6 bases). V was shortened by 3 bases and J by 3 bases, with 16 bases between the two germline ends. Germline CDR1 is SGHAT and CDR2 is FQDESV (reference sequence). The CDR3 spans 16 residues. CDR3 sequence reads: CASSFGKQGRTDTQYF. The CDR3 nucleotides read TGTGCCAGCAGCTTTGGGAAACAGGGAAGGACAGATACGCAGTATTTT.

The CDR3 spells CATSRDRGDWYEQYF. The CDR3 DNA follows: TGTGCCACCAGCAGAGATCGGGGTGATTGGTACGAGCAGTACTTC. V is TRBV15 and J is TRBJ2-7; a possible D gene is TRBD2 (5 bases). The length of the CDR3 is 15 residues. The germline CDR1 and CDR2 sequences are LNHNV and YYDKDF (reference sequence). The ends were cut back, 0 bases at V and 4 bases at J, with 13 bases in the middle.

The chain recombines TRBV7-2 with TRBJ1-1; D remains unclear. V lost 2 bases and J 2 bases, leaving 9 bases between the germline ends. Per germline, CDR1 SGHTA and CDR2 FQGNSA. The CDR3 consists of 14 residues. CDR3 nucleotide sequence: TGTGCCAGCAGCTTACCCAGGTTCAACACTGAAGCTTTCTTT. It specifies CASSLPRFNTEAFF.

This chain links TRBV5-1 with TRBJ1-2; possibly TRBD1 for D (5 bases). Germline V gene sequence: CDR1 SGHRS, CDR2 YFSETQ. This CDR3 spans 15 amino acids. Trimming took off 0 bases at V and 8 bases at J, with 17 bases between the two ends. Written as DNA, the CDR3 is TGCGCCAGCAGCTTGGTTCAGGGATCGATGTTCGGCTACACCTTC. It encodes CASSLVQGSMFGYTF.

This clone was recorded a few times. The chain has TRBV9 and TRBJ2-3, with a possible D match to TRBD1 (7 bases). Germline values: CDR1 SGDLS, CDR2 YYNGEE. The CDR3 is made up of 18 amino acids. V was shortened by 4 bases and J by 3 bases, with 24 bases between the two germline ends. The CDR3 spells CASSPPDGQVGRTDTQYF. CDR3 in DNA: TGTGCCAGCAGCCCTCCGGATGGACAGGTAGGGAGGACAGATACGCAGTATTTT.

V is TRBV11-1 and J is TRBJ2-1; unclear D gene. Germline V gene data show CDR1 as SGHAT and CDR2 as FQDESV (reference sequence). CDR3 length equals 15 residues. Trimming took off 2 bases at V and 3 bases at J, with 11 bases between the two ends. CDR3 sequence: CASSLPGSLYNEQFF. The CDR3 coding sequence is TGTGCCAGCAGCTTACCCGGGTCCCTCTACAATGAGCAGTTCTTC.

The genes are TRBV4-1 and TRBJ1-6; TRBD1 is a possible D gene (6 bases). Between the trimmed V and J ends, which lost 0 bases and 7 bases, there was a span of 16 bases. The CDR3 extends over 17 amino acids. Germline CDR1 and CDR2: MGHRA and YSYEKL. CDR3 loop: CASSQEIAGQSNSPLHF. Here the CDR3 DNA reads TGCGCCAGCAGCCAAGAGATAGCAGGACAGTCCAATTCACCCCTCCACTTT.

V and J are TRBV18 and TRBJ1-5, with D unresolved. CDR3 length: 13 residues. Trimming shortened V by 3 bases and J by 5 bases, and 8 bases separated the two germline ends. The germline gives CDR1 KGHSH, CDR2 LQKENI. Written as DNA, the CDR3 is TGTGCCAGCTCACCTGCCGTATATCAGCCCCAGCATTTT. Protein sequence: CASSPAVYQPQHF.

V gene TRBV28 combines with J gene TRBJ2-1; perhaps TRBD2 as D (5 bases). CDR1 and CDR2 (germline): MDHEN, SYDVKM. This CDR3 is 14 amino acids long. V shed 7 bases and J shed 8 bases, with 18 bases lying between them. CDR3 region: CASNSGRDIHEQFF. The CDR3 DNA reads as TGTGCCAGCAACTCGGGTCGGGATATCCATGAGCAGTTCTTC.

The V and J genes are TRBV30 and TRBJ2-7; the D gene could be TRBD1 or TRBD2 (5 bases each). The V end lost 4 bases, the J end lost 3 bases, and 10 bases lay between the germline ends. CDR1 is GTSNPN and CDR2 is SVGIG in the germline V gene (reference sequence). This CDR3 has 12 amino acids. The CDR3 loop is CAWMRGNYEQYF. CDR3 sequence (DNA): TGTGCCTGGATGAGGGGTAACTACGAGCAGTACTTC.

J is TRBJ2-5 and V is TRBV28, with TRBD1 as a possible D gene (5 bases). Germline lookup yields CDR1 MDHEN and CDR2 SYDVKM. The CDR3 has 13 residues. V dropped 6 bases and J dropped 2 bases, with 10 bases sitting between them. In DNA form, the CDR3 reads TGTGCCAGCAGAGACAGAGGTCAAGAGACCCAGTACTTC. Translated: CASRDRGQETQYF.

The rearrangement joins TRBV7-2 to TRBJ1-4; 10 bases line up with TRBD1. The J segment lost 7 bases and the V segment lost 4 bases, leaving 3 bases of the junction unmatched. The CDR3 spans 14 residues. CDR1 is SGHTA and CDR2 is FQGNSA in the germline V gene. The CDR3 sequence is CASSSTGGGEKLFF. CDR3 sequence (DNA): TGTGCCAGCAGCTCGACAGGGGGCGGTGAAAAACTGTTTTTT.

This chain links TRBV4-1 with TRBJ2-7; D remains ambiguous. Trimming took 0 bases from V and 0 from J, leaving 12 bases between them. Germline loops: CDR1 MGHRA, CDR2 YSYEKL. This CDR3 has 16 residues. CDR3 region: CASSQEPASPSYEQYF. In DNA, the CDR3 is TGCGCCAGCAGCCAAGAACCGGCTTCCCCCTCCTACGAGCAGTACTTC.

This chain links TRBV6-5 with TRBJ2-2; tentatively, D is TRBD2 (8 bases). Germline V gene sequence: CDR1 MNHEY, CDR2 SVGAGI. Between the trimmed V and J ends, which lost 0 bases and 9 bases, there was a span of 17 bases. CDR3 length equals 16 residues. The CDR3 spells CASSYSSGTEIRELFF. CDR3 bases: TGTGCCAGCAGTTACTCTAGCGGGACAGAAATCCGGGAGCTGTTTTTT.

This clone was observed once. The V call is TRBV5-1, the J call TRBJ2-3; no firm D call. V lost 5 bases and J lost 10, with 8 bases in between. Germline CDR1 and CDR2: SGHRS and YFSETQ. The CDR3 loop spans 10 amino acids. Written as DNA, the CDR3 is TGCGCCAGCAGAGGAAGATCGCAGTATTTT. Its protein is CASRGRSQYF.